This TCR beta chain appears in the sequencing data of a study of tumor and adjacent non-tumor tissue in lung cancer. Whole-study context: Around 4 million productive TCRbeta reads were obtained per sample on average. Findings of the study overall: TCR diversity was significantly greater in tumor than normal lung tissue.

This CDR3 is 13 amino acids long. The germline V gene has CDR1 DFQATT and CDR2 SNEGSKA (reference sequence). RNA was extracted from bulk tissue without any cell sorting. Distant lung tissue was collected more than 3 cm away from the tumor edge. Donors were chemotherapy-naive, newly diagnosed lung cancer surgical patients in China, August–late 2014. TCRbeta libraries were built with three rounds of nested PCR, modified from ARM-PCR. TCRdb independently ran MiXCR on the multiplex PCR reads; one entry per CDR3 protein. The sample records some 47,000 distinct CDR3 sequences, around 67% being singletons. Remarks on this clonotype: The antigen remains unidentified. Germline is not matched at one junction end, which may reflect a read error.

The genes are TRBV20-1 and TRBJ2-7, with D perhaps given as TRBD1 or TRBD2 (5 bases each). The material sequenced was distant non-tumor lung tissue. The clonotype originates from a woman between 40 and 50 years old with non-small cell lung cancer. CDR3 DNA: TGCAGCGCTACAGGTGGGAGCTCCTACGAGCAGTACTTC. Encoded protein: CSATGGSSYEQYF.